This T cell receptor (beta chain) was profiled in a study of blood T cell repertoires in COVID-19. About the study: Samples representing acute and convalescent COVID-19 were sourced from the United States, Italy and Spain.

Profiled with immunoSEQ multiplex PCR; TCRdb holds only in-frame clones, not every one. This table has more than 150,000 clones, 70% to 85% appearing once. Participants were aged roughly 18 to 89 years, lived in 20 to 30 US areas, and enrolled virtually. Either two negative PCRs, clearance, or symptom resolution qualified Cohort 3 donors as recovered. This CDR3 is built from 15 residues. The germline V gene encodes CDR1 SGHTA and CDR2 FQGNSA. Deletions cut 2 bases from V and 0 bases from J, with 10 bases between. This clonotype was sampled from a woman between 45 and 60 years old who had recovered from COVID-19. The chain uses TRBV7-2 and TRBJ1-2; D is unresolved. Sequencing was performed on PBMCs or T cells enriched from blood (not recorded which). The CDR3 coding sequence is TGTGCCAGCAGCTTATTTAGGGAGTCTAACTATGGCTACACCTTC. It encodes CASSLFRESNYGYTF.